The entry below gives a single TCR beta chain sequence along with its context. The data belong to a study of shared clonotypes between healthy human individuals. Study overall: A donor's plate count was three for CD4 naive and three for CD4 memory; CD8 naive had two and CD8 memory one.

Each subset's genomic DNA was split evenly across several immunoSEQ plates. The table came from immunoSEQ multiplex PCR; TCRdb's copy has only in-frame clones and leaves some out. The sample has approximately 1.5 million clones; approximately 98% are singletons. CDR3 length: 15 amino acids. The V segment lost 4 bases and the J segment 4 bases; nucleotides outside the gene matches: 6. CDR1 is SGDLS, CDR2 YYNGEE, per germline. Material for sequencing was naive CD4+ T cells sorted from blood. The subset was: CD45RA+ positively selected. J is TRBJ2-1 and V is TRBV9; the match to TRBD2 covers 9 bases. The TCR comes from a man aged 25-40 years in good health. In nucleotides, the CDR3 is TGTGCCAGCAGCTTACCTAGCGGGACTTACAATGAGCAGTTCTTC. The encoded protein is CASSLPSGTYNEQFF.